This T cell receptor (beta chain) was identified in a study of T cell changes during pregnancy in multiple sclerosis (dated by TCRdb to between 2018 and 2021). At the level of the whole study: In women with multiple sclerosis, the researchers looked at how the T cell repertoire shifted as pregnancy progressed.

The method was the immunoSEQ multiplex PCR assay. TCRdb provides this immuneACCESS table in a form limited to in-frame rearrangements. Some clones are lacking; in checked studies, under half of them reflect an unresolved V gene, and why the rest are absent is not known. The sample contains about 93,000 clones, almost 95% of them found a single time. Together, the top ten hold approximately 2% of the sample. According to the germline V gene (reference sequence), CDR1 reads PRHDT and CDR2 reads FYEKMQ. The CDR3 measures 16 amino acids from cysteine to phenylalanine. Only the CDR3 portion is preserved as DNA: 48 bases, with reading frame beginning at the first base. Germline trimming: 8 bases from V, 4 bases from J; junction bases outside gene matches: 12. Regarding this clone: What this receptor recognizes is not known. One base away there is no much larger clone; base qualities are not given.

This specimen was peripheral blood, taken after pregnancy. The chain is assembled from TRBV13 and TRBJ1-5, and 9 junctional nucleotides match TRBD1. The receptor was derived from a female donor with multiple sclerosis, enrolled in a pregnancy study. This receptor has the CDR3 CASRDSQGQGNQPQHF. The DNA sequence reads TGTGCCAGCCGAGATAGCCAGGGACAGGGAAATCAGCCCCAGCATTTT. With the portions outside the CDR3 filled from the reference TRBV13 and TRBJ1-5 genes, the complete variable region becomes AAGVIQSPRHLIKEKRETATLKCYPIPRHDTVYWYQQGPGQDPQFLISFYEKMQSDKGSIPDRFSAQQFSDYHSELNMSSLELGDSALYFCASRDSQGQGNQPQHFGDGTRLSIL.